The 26 T cell receptor beta chains below were found in one sample sequenced in a study of OX40 agonist ivuxolimab in advanced cancers. Sequenced by immunoSEQ multiplex PCR; TCRdb stores in-frame clones only, minus some. The sample includes over 30,000 clones, about four fifths seen only once; the top ten take approximately 12%. The source was CD4+ or CD8+ T cells sorted from blood, collected in a trial of the OX40 agonist ivuxolimab. These receptors came from an adult with an advanced solid tumor such as melanoma, head and neck, liver or kidney cancer.

The table lists this clone with a few counts. The rearrangement joins TRBV9 to TRBJ1-5; no clear D. Trimming took off 2 bases at V and 2 bases at J, with 5 bases between the two ends. The CDR3 has 13 amino acids. Germline V lookup: CDR1 SGDLS, CDR2 YYNGEE. This CDR3 reads CASSVSGNQPQHF. The CDR3 DNA reads TGTGCCAGCAGCGTGTCAGGCAATCAGCCCCAGCATTTT.

This chain joins TRBV9 and TRBJ2-2, with 8 bases aligning to TRBD2. V shed 4 bases, J shed 4 bases, and the junction held 9 bases outside the gene matches. CDR1 is SGDLS, CDR2 YYNGEE, per germline. The CDR3 consists of 16 residues. The CDR3, as DNA: TGTGCCAGCAGCCCCCGGGGTAGCGGGGCCACCGGGGAGCTGTTTTTT. Translating gives CASSPRGSGATGELFF.

The CDR3 reads CASSPTGPGLAQYF. CDR3 sequence (DNA): TGTGCCAGCAGCCCTACAGGACCAGGGTTGGCCCAGTACTTC. The chain has TRBV7-9 and TRBJ2-5, with D possibly being TRBD1 (5 bases). From germline, CDR1 is SEHNR and CDR2 FQNEAQ (reference sequence). Trimming removed 5 bases at V and 9 bases at J, with 19 bases between. The CDR3 length is 14 residues.

J is TRBJ2-5 and V is TRBV29-1; D gene uncertain. The V gene lost 5 bases and the J gene lost 2 bases, with 15 bases spanning the gap. Germline V lookup: CDR1 SQVTM, CDR2 ANQGSEA. This CDR3 comprises 14 residues. CDR3 residues: CSVWTAMGQETQYF. The CDR3 region has the DNA TGCAGCGTTTGGACCGCAATGGGGCAAGAGACCCAGTACTTC.

The CDR3 nucleotides read TGCGCCAGCAGCCCAATCGACAGGGGGAGCAATCAGCCCCAGCATTTT. It is translated as CASSPIDRGSNQPQHF. This chain links TRBV4-1 with TRBJ1-5, with 9 nucleotides matching TRBD1. CDR3 length: 16 amino acids. Looked up from germline, CDR1 is MGHRA and CDR2 is YSYEKL. V lost 4 bases and J lost 1; bases outside the gene matches: 5.

The chain joins TRBV19 to TRBJ2-5, with unresolved D. V was clipped by 6 bases and J by 1 base, with 12 bases between them. Germline lookup yields CDR1 LNHDA and CDR2 SQIVND (reference sequence). The CDR3 has 14 amino acids. In DNA form, the CDR3 reads TGTGCCAGTAGCCCGGACCGTGTCCAAGAGACCCAGTACTTC. This gives the protein CASSPDRVQETQYF.

The chain employs TRBV5-4 and TRBJ1-6; D call uncertain. The CDR3 has 13 residues. Per germline, CDR1 SGHNT and CDR2 YYREEE (reference sequence). Trimming took 4 bases from V and 12 from J, leaving 14 bases between them. CDR3 protein: CASSTGEEEPLHF. The CDR3 coding sequence is TGTGCCAGCAGCACGGGAGAGGAGGAACCCCTCCACTTT.

The table lists this clone with a count of one. This rearrangement joins TRBV7-2 to TRBJ2-7; D is perhaps TRBD2 (6 bases). The CDR3 is made up of 14 amino acids. Germline lookup yields CDR1 SGHTA and CDR2 FQGNSA. With 2 bases removed from V and 7 bases from J, the gap between germline ends came to 15 bases. CDR3 sequence: CASSLLGGLDEQYF. Here the CDR3 DNA reads TGTGCCAGCAGCTTATTAGGAGGGCTGGATGAGCAGTACTTC.

This chain uses TRBV4-3 with TRBJ1-1, with D perhaps matching TRBD1 (6 bases). Germline-derived CDR1 and CDR2 are LGHNA and YSLEER. The CDR3 has 13 residues. Trimming took off 1 base at V and 8 bases at J, with 11 bases between the two ends. Here the CDR3 reads CASSQVEGDEAFF. CDR3 sequence (DNA): TGCGCCAGCAGCCAAGTAGAGGGGGACGAAGCTTTCTTT.

This chain links TRBV10-2 with TRBJ1-1; 9 positions agree with TRBD1. Losses at the gene ends were 4 bases for V and 8 bases for J; bases not matched to a gene: 8. The CDR3 extends over 14 amino acids. The germline CDR1 and CDR2 sequences are WSHSY and SAAADI. The CDR3 DNA sequence: TGCGCCAGCAGTGTTCCCGGGACAGGGTTGGAAGCTTTCTTT. It encodes CASSVPGTGLEAFF.

This clone is labeled medium-sized. The chain uses TRBV19 and TRBJ2-1, with 12 bases identical to TRBD2. CDR3 length equals 15 residues. The junction had 5 bases not matched to a gene; V was cut back by 5 bases and J by 6 bases. The germline V gene has CDR1 LNHDA and CDR2 SQIVND (reference sequence). CDR3 coding DNA: TGTGCCAGTAGTCTAGGACTAGCGGGGTTCAATGAGCAGTTCTTC. Amino acid sequence: CASSLGLAGFNEQFF.

This chain links TRBV10-3 with TRBJ2-7, with 8 bases identical to TRBD1. After removal of 6 bases from V and 5 bases from J, the junction contained 6 bases not matched to a gene. This CDR3 spans 13 amino acids. Germline lookup yields CDR1 ENHRY and CDR2 SYGVKD. This CDR3 reads CAISQTGADEQYF. For the CDR3, the DNA is TGTGCCATCAGCCAGACAGGGGCAGACGAGCAGTACTTC.

This CDR3 reads CATEVSLSYEQYF. In DNA, the CDR3 is TGTGCCACCGAGGTGTCATTATCCTACGAGCAGTACTTC. The chain is built from TRBV2 and TRBJ2-7; D gene ambiguous. The germline V and J ends were trimmed by 10 bases and 1 base, with 14 bases remaining between them. CDR1 and CDR2 from the germline V gene are SNHLY and FYNNEI. The CDR3 sequence is 13 residues long.

V is TRBV30 and J is TRBJ2-3, with D possibly being TRBD1 (5 bases). Germline V gene lookup returns CDR1 GTSNPN and CDR2 SVGIG (reference sequence). The CDR3 spans 18 residues. Deletions cut 0 bases from V and 8 bases from J, with 27 bases between. CDR3 in amino acids: CAWSVRWTPRFFGGTQYF. In DNA, the CDR3 is TGTGCCTGGAGTGTACGATGGACACCCCGGTTTTTTGGCGGTACGCAGTATTTT.

The chain carries TRBV7-8 and TRBJ1-4; 12 bases are shared with TRBD1. In germline, CDR1 is SGHVS, CDR2 FQNEAQ. V was pared by 4 bases and J by 2 bases, with 5 bases of the junction left unmatched. This CDR3 is built from 17 residues. Here the CDR3 DNA reads TGTGCCAGCAGCTGGGGACAGGGGGCCGGCACTAATGAAAAACTGTTTTTT. Amino acid sequence: CASSWGQGAGTNEKLFF.

The chain employs TRBV28 and TRBJ1-4, with D possibly TRBD1 on 6 matching bases. V shed 3 bases and J shed 2 bases, with 10 bases lying between them. The CDR3 is 15 residues long. The germline CDR1 and CDR2 sequences are MDHEN and SYDVKM. CDR3 in DNA: TGTGCCAGCAGTTTCAGGGGCGACACTAATGAAAAACTGTTTTTT. Translated, it gives CASSFRGDTNEKLFF. Using reference TRBV28 and TRBJ1-4 for the parts outside the CDR3, the full variable domain is DVKVTQSSRYLVKRTGEKVFLECVQDMDHENMFWYRQDPGLGLRLIYFSYDVKMKEKGDIPEGYSVSREKKERFSLILESASTNQTSMYLCASSFRGDTNEKLFFGSGTQLSVL.

The chain joins TRBV19 to TRBJ2-7; weak D call: TRBD1 (6 bases). CDR3 length equals 15 residues. V was cut by 3 bases and J by 3 bases, with 15 bases left in between. Looked up from germline, CDR1 is LNHDA and CDR2 is SQIVND (reference sequence). The CDR3 sequence is CASSISQGFSYEQYF. CDR3 in DNA: TGTGCCAGTAGTATTTCCCAGGGGTTTAGCTACGAGCAGTACTTC.

The J gene is TRBJ2-3, the V gene TRBV27, with 9 bases matching TRBD1. CDR1 is MNHEY, CDR2 SMNVEV, per germline (reference sequence). CDR3 length: 15 amino acids. With 4 bases clipped from V and 6 bases from J, the junction kept 8 bases outside the gene matches. The CDR3 reads CASSSTGQGTDTQYF. Here the CDR3 DNA reads TGTGCCAGCAGTTCGACGGGACAGGGAACCGATACGCAGTATTTT.

The chain recombines TRBV30 with TRBJ2-1, with 11 bases that match TRBD2. CDR3 size: 13 residues. The V segment lost 3 bases and the J segment 7 bases; nucleotides outside the gene matches: 2. CDR1 is GTSNPN and CDR2 is SVGIG in the germline V gene (reference sequence). The CDR3 DNA is TGTGCCTGGAGGGGACTAGCGGCGAATGAGCAGTTCTTC. Translated: CAWRGLAANEQFF.

The V and J genes are TRBV11-2 and TRBJ2-1; no firm D call. This CDR3 is built from 17 residues. CDR1 is SGHAT, CDR2 FQNNGV, per germline. Trimming took off 3 bases at V and 9 bases at J, with 24 bases between the two ends. The chain's CDR3 is CASSFTDGYPPLGEQFF. The CDR3 nucleotides are TGTGCCAGCAGCTTCACGGACGGATACCCCCCTCTGGGTGAGCAGTTCTTC.

V and J are TRBV10-3 and TRBJ2-1; 7 bases map to TRBD1. The CDR3 sequence is 14 residues long. J lost 6 bases, V lost 4 bases, and 6 bases had no gene match. Germline CDR1 reads ENHRY; CDR2 reads SYGVKD. The CDR3 loop is CAISGQGDFNEQFF. CDR3 nucleotides: TGTGCCATCAGTGGACAGGGCGATTTCAATGAGCAGTTCTTC.

The chain uses TRBV7-2 and TRBJ2-5; TRBD2 matches 7 bases. Losses at the gene ends were 3 bases for V and 2 bases for J; bases not matched to a gene: 0. CDR1 is SGHTA, CDR2 FQGNSA, per germline. The CDR3 length is 13 residues. DNA for the CDR3: TGTGCCAGCAGCTTCGGGGGGCAAGAGACCCAGTACTTC. Its protein product is CASSFGGQETQYF.

The J gene is TRBJ2-2, the V gene TRBV7-8, with 8 bases fitting TRBD1. CDR1 is SGHVS, CDR2 FQNEAQ, per germline. The ends lost 6 bases at V and 1 base at J; junction bases unmatched: 4. This CDR3 spans 15 amino acids. The CDR3 reads CASRFDRGNTGELFF. CDR3 DNA: TGTGCCAGCAGATTTGACAGGGGGAACACCGGGGAGCTGTTTTTT.

In DNA form, the CDR3 reads TGTGCCAGCAGCCTTACAGGGTTTGGTAGGATTGACACTGAAGCTTTCTTT. It yields the protein CASSLTGFGRIDTEAFF. V and J are TRBV14 and TRBJ1-1, with a weak D call TRBD1 (6 bases). The germline V gene encodes CDR1 SGHDN and CDR2 FVKESK. V was trimmed by 4 bases and J by 3 bases, leaving 21 bases between them. The CDR3 consists of 17 residues.

This rearrangement joins TRBV9 to TRBJ1-1; 8 bases map to TRBD1. V trimming: 5 bases; J trimming: 3 bases; junction bases outside the gene matches: 24. CDR1 is SGDLS and CDR2 is YYNGEE in the germline V gene. The CDR3 is made up of 20 amino acids. The CDR3 DNA follows: TGTGCCAGCAGTTCTAACCCGGGACAGGAGGCGGAGTGGGCTTACACTGAAGCTTTCTTT. This encodes CASSSNPGQEAEWAYTEAFF.

The chain recombines TRBV7-9 with TRBJ2-7; no firm D call. Per germline, CDR1 SEHNR and CDR2 FQNEAQ (reference sequence). V was shortened by 5 bases and J by 1 base, with 9 bases between the two germline ends. CDR3 size: 13 residues. The CDR3 loop reads CASSPYSSYEQYF. The CDR3 DNA is TGTGCCAGCAGCCCGTACAGTTCCTACGAGCAGTACTTC.